These T cell receptor beta chains were read from a single sample in a study of blood T cell repertoires in COVID-19. This table comes from immunoSEQ multiplex PCR, and its TCRdb copy is limited to in-frame clones, with some not included. This sample carries around 150,000 clones, approximately 88% of them seen once, and the ten largest clones take 5% to 8.5%. Sequencing input: PBMCs or T cells enriched from blood (not recorded which). The receptors stem from a woman aged 45-65 years who had recovered from COVID-19. Both conserved end residues are part of each CDR3. The order of the fields is CDR3 protein, J gene, V gene.

CASSSSPAGGIGETQYF,TRBJ2-5,TRBV7-6
CASSPGTGHNYGYTF,TRBJ1-2,TRBV6-5
CSVVVPSGQGFYTEAFF,TRBJ1-1,TRBV29-1
CASSHMTVTNEKLFF,TRBJ1-4,TRBV4-3
CASSQGQGLTDTQYF,TRBJ2-3,TRBV4-3
CASSQPQGQGGTEAFF,TRBJ1-1,TRBV5-4
CASSLAILAGVGGETQYF,TRBJ2-5,TRBV7-2
CSAQGSGEKLFF,TRBJ1-4,TRBV29-1
CASSKDEDREAANEKLFF,TRBJ1-4,TRBV21-1
CASSVSGVSPLHF,TRBJ1-6,TRBV9
CASSFSLASYEQYF,TRBJ2-7,TRBV4-3
CASSQETRVAGELFF,TRBJ2-2,TRBV14
CASRPGHYNQPQHF,TRBJ1-5,TRBV2
CASSLGQGAGGYTF,TRBJ1-2,TRBV7-8
CAASDLGEQYF,TRBJ2-7,TRBV4-1
CASSRDRPNTGELFF,TRBJ2-2,TRBV7-3
CASSLLEVTEAFF,TRBJ1-1,TRBV18
CASGGFGPSRNQPQHF,TRBJ1-5,TRBV19
CASSISPNTGELFF,TRBJ2-2,TRBV19
CSARTDNEQFF,TRBJ2-1,TRBV20-1
CASSRRGTFSYNEQFF,TRBJ2-1,TRBV7-2
CASSLASGGSQPQHF,TRBJ1-5,TRBV7-2
CASSLGVNLGAEKLFF,TRBJ1-4,TRBV11-2
CASRQGFPSGANVLTF,TRBJ2-6,TRBV4-2
CASSLRQGRHYGYTF,TRBJ1-2,TRBV3-1/TRBV3-2
CASSWGRVRSTDTQYF,TRBJ2-3,TRBV5-4
CASSPSTEGSEAFF,TRBJ1-1,TRBV9
CASSSRGTGGPDTQYF,TRBJ2-3,TRBV5-8
CASSATANNEKLFF,TRBJ1-4,TRBV6-4
CASSIDPGRGNQPQHF,TRBJ1-5,TRBV19
CASSLDRLQYNEQFF,TRBJ2-1,TRBV11-3
CASSLQGLYGYTF,TRBJ1-2,TRBV12-3/TRBV12-4
CATEPLGSSYNEQFF,TRBJ2-1,TRBV7-2
CASNQGWSTEAFF,TRBJ1-1,TRBV6-5
CASSQFPGQGYEQYF,TRBJ2-7,TRBV6-5
CASSIRTGSYEQYF,TRBJ2-7,TRBV27
CASSFLDSGNYGYTF,TRBJ1-2,TRBV27
CASSLVIGGAHTEAFF,TRBJ1-1,TRBV5-1
CASSDLALGNEQFF,TRBJ2-1,TRBV6-4
CASNTGNSDEQYF,TRBJ2-7,TRBV25-1
CASSPGGSYGYTF,TRBJ1-2,TRBV3-1/TRBV3-2
CASSIQGYGYGYTF,TRBJ1-2,TRBV19
CASSFRGGDNEQFF,TRBJ2-1,TRBV7-6
CASSLRGRFTEAFF,TRBJ1-1,TRBV13
CASSGTVGRDTGELFF,TRBJ2-2,TRBV5-6
CASSQQGANYGYTF,TRBJ1-2,TRBV18
CASSLSGGDGAYEQYF,TRBJ2-7,TRBV27
CASSSTGTSAARNIQYF,TRBJ2-4,TRBV27
CATSDWDRGPQETQYF,TRBJ2-5,TRBV24-1
CASSLVPGRGNIQYF,TRBJ2-4,TRBV7-8
CASSFFGGESTDTQYF,TRBJ2-3,TRBV7-9
CASSPRAGGKVTEAFF,TRBJ1-1,TRBV18
CASTRGGQETQYF,TRBJ2-5,TRBV2
CASSAGLSLDTQYF,TRBJ2-3,TRBV9
CASKHGGASYNEQFF,TRBJ2-1,TRBV6-5